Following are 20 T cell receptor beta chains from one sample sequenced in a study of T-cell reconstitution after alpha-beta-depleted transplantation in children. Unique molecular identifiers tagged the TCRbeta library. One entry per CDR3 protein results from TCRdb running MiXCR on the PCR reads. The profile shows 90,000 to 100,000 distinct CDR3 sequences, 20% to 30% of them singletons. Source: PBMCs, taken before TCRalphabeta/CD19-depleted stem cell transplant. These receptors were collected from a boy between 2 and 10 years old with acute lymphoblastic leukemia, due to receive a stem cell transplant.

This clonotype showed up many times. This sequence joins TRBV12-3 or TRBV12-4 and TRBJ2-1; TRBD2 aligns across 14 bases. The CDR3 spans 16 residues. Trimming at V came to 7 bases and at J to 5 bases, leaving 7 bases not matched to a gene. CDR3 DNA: TGTGCCAGCATTTTTTCGGGACTAGCGGGAGACAATGAGCAGTTCTTC. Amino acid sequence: CASIFSGLAGDNEQFF.

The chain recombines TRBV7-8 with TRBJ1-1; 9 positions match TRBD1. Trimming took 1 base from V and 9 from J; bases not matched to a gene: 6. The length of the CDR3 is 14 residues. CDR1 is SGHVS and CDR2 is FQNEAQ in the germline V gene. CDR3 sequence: CASSLGGTGTQAFF. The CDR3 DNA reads TGTGCCAGCAGCTTAGGAGGGACAGGGACCCAAGCTTTCTTT. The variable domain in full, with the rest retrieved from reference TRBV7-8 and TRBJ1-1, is GAGVSQSPRYKVAKRGQDVALRCDPISGHVSLFWYQQALGQGPEFLTYFQNEAQLDKSGLPSDRFFAERPEGSVSTLKIQRTQQEDSAVYLCASSLGGTGTQAFFGQGTRLTVV.

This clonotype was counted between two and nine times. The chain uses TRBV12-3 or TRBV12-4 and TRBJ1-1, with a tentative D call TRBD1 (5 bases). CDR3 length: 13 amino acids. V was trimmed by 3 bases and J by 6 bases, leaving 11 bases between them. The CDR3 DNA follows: TGTGCCAGCAGTTTGGGGGGAGAAGCTGAAGCTTTCTTT. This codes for CASSLGGEAEAFF.

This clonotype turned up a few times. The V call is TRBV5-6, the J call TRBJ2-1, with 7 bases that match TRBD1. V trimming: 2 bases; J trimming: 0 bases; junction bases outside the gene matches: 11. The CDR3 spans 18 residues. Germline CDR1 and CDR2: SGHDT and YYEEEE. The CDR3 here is CASSFTGDGGSSYNEQFF. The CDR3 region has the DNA TGTGCCAGCAGCTTTACAGGGGACGGAGGAAGCTCCTACAATGAGCAGTTCTTC.

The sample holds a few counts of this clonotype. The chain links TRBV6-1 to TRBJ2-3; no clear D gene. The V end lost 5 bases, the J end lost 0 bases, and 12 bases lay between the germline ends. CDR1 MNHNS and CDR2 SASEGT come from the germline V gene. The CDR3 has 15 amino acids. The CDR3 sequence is CASSRRSPSTDTQYF. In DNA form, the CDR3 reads TGTGCCAGCAGTCGGCGGAGTCCTAGCACAGATACGCAGTATTTT.

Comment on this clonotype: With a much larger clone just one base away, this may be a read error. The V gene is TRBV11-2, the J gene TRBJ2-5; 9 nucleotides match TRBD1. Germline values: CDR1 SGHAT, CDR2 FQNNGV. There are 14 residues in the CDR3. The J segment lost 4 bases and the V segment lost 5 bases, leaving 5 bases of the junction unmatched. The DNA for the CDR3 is TGTGCCAGCAGCCTGCTGGGACAGGGAGAGACCCAGTACTTC. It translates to CASSLLGQGETQYF.

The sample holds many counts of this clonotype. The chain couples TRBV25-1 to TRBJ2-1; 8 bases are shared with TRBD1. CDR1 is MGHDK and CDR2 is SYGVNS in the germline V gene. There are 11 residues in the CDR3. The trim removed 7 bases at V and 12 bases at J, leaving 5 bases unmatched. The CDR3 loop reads CASTRTGRQFF. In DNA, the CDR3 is TGTGCCAGCACAAGGACAGGGAGGCAGTTCTTC.

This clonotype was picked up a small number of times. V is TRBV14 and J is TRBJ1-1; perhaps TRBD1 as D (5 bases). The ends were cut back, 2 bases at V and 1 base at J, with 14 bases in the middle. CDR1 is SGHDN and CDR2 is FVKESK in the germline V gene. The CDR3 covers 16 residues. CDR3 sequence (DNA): TGTGCCAGCAGCCAACAGGGAGGTGAGGGGAACACTGAAGCTTTCTTT. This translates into CASSQQGGEGNTEAFF.

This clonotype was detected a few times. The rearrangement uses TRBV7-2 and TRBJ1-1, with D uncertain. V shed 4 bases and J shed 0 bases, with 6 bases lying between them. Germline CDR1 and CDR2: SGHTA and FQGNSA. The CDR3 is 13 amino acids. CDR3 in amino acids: CASSYVVNTEAFF. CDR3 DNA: TGTGCCAGCAGCTATGTAGTGAACACTGAAGCTTTCTTT.

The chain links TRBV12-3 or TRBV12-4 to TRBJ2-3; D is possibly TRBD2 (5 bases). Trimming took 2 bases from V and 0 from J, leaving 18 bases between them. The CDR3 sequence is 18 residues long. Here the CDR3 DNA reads TGTGCCAGCAGTTTATCCAGCGGAGGAACGGCTAGCACAGATACGCAGTATTTT. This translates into CASSLSSGGTASTDTQYF.

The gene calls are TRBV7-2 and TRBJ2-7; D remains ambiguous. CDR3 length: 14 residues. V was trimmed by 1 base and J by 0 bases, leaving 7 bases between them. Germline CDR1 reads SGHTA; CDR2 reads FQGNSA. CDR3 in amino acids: CASSLEASSYEQYF. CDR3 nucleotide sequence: TGTGCCAGCAGCTTAGAGGCCTCCTCCTACGAGCAGTACTTC.

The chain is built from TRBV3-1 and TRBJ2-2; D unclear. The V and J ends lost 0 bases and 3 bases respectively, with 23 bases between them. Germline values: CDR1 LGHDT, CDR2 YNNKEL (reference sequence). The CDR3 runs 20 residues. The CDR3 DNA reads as TGTGCCAGCAGCCAAGAGGTACTCAACAAGATTCTGGAACACACCGGGGAGCTGTTTTTT. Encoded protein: CASSQEVLNKILEHTGELFF. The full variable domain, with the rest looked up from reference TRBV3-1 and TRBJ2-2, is DTAVSQTPKYLVTQMGNDKSIKCEQNLGHDTMYWYKQDSKKFLKIMFSYNNKELIINETVPNRFSPKSPDKAHLNLHINSLELGDSAVYFCASSQEVLNKILEHTGELFFGEGSRLTVL.

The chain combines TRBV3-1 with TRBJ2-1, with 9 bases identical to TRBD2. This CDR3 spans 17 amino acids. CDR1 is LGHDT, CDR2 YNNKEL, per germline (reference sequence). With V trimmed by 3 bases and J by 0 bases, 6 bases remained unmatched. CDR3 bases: TGTGCCAGCAGCCAGACTAGCGGAGGTAGCTCCTACAATGAGCAGTTCTTC. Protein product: CASSQTSGGSSYNEQFF.

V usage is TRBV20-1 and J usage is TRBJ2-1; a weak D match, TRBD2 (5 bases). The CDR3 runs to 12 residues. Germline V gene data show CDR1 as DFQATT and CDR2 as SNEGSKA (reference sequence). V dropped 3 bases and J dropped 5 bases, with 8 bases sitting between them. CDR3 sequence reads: CSASSGDNEQFF. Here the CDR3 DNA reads TGCAGTGCTAGTTCCGGGGACAATGAGCAGTTCTTC.

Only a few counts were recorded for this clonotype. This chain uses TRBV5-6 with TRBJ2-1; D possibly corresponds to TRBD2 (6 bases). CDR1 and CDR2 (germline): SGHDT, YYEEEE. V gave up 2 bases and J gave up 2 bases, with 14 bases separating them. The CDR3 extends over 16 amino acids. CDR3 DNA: TGTGCCAGCAGCTTCCGAGCGGCGGGGACCTACAATGAGCAGTTCTTC. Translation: CASSFRAAGTYNEQFF.

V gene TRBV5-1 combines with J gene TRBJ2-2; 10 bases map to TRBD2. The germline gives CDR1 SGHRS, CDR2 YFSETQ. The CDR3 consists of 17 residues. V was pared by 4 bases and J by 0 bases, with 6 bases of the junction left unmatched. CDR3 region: CASSEGTSAANTGELFF. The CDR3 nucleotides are TGCGCCAGCAGCGAGGGGACTAGCGCAGCGAACACCGGGGAGCTGTTTTTT.

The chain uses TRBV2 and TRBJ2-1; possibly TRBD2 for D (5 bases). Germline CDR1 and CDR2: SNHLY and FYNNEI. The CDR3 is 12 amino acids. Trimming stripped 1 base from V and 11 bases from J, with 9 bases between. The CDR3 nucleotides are TGTGCCAGCAGTGAAGGGTACGGGAAGCAGTTCTTC. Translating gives CASSEGYGKQFF.

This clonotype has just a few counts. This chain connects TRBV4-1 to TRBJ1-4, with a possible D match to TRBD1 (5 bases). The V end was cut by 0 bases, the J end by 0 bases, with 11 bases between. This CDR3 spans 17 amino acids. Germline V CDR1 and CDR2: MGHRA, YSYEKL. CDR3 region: CASSQDPRDATNEKLFF. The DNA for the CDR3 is TGCGCCAGCAGCCAAGACCCCCGGGACGCAACTAATGAAAAACTGTTTTTT.

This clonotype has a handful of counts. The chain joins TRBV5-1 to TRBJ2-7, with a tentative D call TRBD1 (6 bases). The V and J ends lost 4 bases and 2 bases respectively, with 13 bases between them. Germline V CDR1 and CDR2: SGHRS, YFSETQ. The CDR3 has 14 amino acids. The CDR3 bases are TGCGCCAGCAGCCCGCCGGGACAAACCTACGAGCAGTACTTC. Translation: CASSPPGQTYEQYF.

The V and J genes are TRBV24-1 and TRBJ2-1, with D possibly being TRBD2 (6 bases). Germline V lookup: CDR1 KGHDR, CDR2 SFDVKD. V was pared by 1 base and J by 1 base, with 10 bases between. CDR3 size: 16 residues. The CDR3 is CATSDLAGSSYNEQFF. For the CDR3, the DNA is TGTGCCACCAGTGATTTAGCGGGTTCGTCCTACAATGAGCAGTTCTTC.